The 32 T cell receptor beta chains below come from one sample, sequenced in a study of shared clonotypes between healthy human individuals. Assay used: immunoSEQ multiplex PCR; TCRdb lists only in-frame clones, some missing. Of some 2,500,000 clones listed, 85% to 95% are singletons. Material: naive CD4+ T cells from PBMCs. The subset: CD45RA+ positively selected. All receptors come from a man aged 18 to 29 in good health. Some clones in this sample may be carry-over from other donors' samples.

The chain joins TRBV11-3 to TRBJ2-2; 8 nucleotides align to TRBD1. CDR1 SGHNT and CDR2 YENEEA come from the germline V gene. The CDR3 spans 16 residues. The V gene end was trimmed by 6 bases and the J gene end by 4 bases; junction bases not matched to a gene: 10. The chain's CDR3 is CASRYSGGAGTGELFF. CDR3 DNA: TGTGCCAGCAGATATTCAGGGGGCGCGGGCACCGGGGAGCTGTTTTTT.

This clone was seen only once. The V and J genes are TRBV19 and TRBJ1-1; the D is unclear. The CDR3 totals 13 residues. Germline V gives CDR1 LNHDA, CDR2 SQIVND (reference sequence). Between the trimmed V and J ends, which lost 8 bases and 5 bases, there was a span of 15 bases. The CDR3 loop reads CASSQGMVTEAFF. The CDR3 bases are TGTGCCAGTTCCCAAGGAATGGTGACTGAAGCTTTCTTT.

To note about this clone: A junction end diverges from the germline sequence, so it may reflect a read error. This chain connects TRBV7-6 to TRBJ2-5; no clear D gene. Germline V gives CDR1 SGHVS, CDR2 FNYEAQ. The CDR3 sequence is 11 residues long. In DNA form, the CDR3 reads TGTGCCAGCAGCCCTGAAGAGGCCCAGTACTTC. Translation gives CASSPEEAQYF.

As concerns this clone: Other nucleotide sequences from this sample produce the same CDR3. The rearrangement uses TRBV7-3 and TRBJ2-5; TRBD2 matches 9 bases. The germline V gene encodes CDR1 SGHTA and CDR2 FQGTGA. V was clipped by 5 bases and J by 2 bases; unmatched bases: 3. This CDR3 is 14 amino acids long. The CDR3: CASSPSGGQETQYF. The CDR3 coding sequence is TGTGCCAGCAGCCCGAGCGGGGGGCAAGAGACCCAGTACTTC.

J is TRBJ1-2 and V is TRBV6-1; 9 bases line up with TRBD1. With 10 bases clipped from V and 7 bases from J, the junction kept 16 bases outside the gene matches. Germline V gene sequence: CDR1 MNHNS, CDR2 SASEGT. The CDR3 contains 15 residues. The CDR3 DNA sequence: TGTGCCACCAACCTTGCCGGGACAGGGTTGGTTGGCTACACCTTC. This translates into CATNLAGTGLVGYTF.

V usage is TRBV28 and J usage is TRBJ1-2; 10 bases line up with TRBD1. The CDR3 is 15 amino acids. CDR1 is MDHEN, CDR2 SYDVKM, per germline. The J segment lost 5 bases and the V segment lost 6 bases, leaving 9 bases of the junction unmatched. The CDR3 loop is CASRPGTGDEYGYTF. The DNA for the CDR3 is TGTGCCAGCAGGCCCGGGACAGGGGATGAGTATGGCTACACCTTC.

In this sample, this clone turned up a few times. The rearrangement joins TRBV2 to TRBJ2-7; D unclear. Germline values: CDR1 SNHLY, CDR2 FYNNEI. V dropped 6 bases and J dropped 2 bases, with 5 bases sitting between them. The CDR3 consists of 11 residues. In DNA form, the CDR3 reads TGTGCCAGCAGATGGGCCTACGAGCAGTACTTC. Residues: CASRWAYEQYF.

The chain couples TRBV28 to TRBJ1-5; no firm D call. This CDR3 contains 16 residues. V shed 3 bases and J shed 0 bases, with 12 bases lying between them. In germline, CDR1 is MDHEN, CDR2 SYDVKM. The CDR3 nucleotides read TGTGCCAGCAGTTTCACAAGTAGGTTTAGCAATCAGCCCCAGCATTTT. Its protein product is CASSFTSRFSNQPQHF.

The CDR3 spells CASSQVGAPANEKLFF. The CDR3 DNA sequence: TGCGCCAGCAGCCAAGTGGGGGCGCCTGCTAATGAAAAACTGTTTTTT. The chain couples TRBV4-1 to TRBJ1-4, with D perhaps TRBD1 (6 bases). Germline V CDR1 and CDR2: MGHRA, YSYEKL. The CDR3 spans 16 residues. V gave up 1 base and J gave up 3 bases, with 12 bases separating them.

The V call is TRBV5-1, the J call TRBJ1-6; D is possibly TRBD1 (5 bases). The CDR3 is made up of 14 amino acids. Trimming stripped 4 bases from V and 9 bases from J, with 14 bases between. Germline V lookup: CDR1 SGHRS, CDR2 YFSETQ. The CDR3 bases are TGCGCCAGCAGCGTCGGGACTTTCGGTTCACCCCTCCACTTT. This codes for CASSVGTFGSPLHF.

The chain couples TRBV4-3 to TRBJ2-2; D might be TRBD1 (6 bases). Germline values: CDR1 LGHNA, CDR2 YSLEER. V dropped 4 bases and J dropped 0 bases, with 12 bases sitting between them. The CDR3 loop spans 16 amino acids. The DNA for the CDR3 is TGCGCCAGCAGCCCCCGGACAGTAGCGAACACCGGGGAGCTGTTTTTT. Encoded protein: CASSPRTVANTGELFF.

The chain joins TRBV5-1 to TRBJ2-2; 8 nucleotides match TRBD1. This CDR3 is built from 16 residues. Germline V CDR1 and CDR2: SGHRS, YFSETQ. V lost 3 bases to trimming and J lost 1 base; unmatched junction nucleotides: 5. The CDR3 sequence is CASSSPRGRNTGELFF. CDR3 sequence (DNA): TGCGCCAGCAGCTCCCCCAGGGGGCGGAACACCGGGGAGCTGTTTTTT.

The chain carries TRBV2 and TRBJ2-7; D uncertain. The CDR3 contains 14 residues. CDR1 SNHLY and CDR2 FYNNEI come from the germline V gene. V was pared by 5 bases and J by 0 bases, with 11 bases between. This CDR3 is CASSSVINSYEQYF. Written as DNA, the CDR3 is TGTGCCAGCAGTTCCGTTATCAACTCCTACGAGCAGTACTTC. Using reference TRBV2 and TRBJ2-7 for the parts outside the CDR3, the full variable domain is EPEVTQTPSHQVTQMGQEVILRCVPISNHLYFYWYRQILGQKVEFLVSFYNNEISEKSEIFDDQFSVERPDGSNFTLKIRSTKLEDSAMYFCASSSVINSYEQYFGPGTRLTVT.

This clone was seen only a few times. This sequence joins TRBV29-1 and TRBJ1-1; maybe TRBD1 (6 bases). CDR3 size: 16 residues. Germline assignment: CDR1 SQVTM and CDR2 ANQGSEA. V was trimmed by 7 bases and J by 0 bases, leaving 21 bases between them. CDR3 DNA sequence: TGCAGCGGAGGAAGAGGGGGTTCGAGTTTGAACACTGAAGCTTTCTTT. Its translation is CSGGRGGSSLNTEAFF.

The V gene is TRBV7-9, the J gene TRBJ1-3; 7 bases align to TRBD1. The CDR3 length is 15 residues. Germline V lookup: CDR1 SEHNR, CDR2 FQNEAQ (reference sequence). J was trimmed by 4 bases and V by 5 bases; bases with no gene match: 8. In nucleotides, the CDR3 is TGTGCCAGCAGCGAAGGACAGGCCCCAGGAAACACCATATATTTT. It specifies CASSEGQAPGNTIYF.

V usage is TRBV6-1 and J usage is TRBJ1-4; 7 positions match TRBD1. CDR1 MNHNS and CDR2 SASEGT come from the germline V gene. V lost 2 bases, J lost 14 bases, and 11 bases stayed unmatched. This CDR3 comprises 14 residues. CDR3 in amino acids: CASSERGLASGLFF. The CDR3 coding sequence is TGTGCCAGCAGTGAAAGGGGGCTGGCATCGGGGCTGTTTTTT.

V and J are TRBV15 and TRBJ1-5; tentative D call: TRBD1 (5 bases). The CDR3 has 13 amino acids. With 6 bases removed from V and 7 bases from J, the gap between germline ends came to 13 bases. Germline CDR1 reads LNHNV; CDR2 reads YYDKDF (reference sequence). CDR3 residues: CATRNQGSQPQHF. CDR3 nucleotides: TGTGCCACCAGAAACCAGGGAAGCCAGCCCCAGCATTTT.

The CDR3 spells CASSPAGDVYEQYF. CDR3 DNA: TGTGCCAGCAGTCCCGCAGGGGACGTTTACGAGCAGTACTTC. This chain connects TRBV28 to TRBJ2-7; tentative D call: TRBD1 (6 bases). V dropped 5 bases and J dropped 4 bases, with 15 bases sitting between them. Germline lookup yields CDR1 MDHEN and CDR2 SYDVKM. The CDR3 sequence is 14 residues long.

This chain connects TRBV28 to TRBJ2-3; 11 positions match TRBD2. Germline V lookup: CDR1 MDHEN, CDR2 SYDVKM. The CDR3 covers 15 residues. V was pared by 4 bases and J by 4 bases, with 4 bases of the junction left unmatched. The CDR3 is CASSSSGGSPDTQYF. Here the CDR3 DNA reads TGTGCCAGCAGTTCTAGCGGGGGGAGCCCAGATACGCAGTATTTT.

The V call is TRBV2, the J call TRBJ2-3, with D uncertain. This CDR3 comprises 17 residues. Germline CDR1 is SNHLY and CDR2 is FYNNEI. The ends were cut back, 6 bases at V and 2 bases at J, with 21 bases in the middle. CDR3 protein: CASSALAGSLVTDTQYF. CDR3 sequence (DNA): TGTGCCAGCAGCGCCCTGGCCGGAAGCTTAGTCACAGATACGCAGTATTTT.

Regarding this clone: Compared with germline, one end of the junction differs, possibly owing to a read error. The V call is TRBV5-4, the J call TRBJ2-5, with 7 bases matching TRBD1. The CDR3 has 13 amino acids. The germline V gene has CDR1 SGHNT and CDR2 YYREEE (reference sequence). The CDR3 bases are TGTGCCATCATTGACAGGGCGGCCGAGATCCAGTACTTC. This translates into CAIIDRAAEIQYF.

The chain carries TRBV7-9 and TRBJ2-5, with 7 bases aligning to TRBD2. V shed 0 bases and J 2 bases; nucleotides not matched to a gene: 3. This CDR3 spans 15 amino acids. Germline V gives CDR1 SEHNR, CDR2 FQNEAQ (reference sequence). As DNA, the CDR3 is TGTGCCAGCAGCTTAGCGCGGGGGATTCAAGAGACCCAGTACTTC. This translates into CASSLARGIQETQYF.

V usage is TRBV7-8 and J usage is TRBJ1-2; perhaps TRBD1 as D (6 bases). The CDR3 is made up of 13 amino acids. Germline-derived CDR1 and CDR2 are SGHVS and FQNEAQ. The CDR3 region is CAAGGGRNYGYTF. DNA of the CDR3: TGTGCAGCCGGGGGGGGCAGGAACTATGGCTACACCTTC.

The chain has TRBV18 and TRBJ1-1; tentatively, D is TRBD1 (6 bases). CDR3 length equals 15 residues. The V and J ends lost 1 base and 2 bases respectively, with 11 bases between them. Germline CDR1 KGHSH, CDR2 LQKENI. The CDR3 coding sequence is TGTGCCAGCTCACCACTGACAGGCTTCAACACTGAAGCTTTCTTT. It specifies CASSPLTGFNTEAFF. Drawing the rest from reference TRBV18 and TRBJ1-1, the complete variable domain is NAGVMQNPRHLVRRRGQEARLRCSPMKGHSHVYWYRQLPEEGLKFMVYLQKENIIDESGMPKERFSAEFPKEGPSILRIQQVVRGDSAAYFCASSPLTGFNTEAFFGQGTRLTVV.

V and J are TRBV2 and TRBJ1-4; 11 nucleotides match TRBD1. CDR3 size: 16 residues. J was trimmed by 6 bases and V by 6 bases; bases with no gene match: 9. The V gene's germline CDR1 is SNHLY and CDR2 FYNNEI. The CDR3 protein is CASSAAPGQGDEKLFF. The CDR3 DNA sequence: TGTGCCAGCAGCGCCGCGCCGGGACAGGGGGATGAAAAACTGTTTTTT.

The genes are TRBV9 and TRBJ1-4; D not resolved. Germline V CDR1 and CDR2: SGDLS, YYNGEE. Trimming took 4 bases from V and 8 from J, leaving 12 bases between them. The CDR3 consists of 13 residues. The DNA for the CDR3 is TGTGCCAGCAGCCCCGGGGTGGGAGAAAAACTGTTTTTT. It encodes CASSPGVGEKLFF. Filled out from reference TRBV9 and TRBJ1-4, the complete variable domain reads DSGVTQTPKHLITATGQRVTLRCSPRSGDLSVYWYQQSLDQGLQFLIQYYNGEERAKGNILERFSAQQFPDLHSELNLSSLELGDSALYFCASSPGVGEKLFFGSGTQLSVL.

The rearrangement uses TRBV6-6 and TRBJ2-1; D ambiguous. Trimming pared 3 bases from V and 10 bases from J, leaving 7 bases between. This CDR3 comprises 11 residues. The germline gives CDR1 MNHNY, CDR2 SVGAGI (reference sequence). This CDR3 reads CASSYGVEQFF. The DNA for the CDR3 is TGTGCCAGCAGTTATGGGGTAGAGCAGTTCTTC.

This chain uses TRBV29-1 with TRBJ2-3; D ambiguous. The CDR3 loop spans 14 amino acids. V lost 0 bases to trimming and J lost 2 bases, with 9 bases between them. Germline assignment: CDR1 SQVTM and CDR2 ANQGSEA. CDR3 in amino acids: CSVEDGILTDTQYF. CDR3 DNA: TGCAGCGTTGAAGACGGAATCCTCACAGATACGCAGTATTTT.

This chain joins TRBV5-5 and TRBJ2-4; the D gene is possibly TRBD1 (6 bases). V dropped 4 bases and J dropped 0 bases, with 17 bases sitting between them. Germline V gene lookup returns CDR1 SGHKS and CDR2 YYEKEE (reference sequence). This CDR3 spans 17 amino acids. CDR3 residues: CASSAPGAELAKNIQYF. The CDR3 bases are TGTGCCAGCAGCGCACCAGGGGCAGAATTAGCCAAAAACATTCAGTACTTC.

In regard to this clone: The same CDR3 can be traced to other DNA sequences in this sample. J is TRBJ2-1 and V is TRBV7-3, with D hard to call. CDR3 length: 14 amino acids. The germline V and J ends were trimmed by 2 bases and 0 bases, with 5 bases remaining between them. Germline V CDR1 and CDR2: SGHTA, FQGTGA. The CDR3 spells CASSLGSSYNEQFF. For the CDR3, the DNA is TGTGCCAGCAGCTTAGGCAGCTCCTACAATGAGCAGTTCTTC.

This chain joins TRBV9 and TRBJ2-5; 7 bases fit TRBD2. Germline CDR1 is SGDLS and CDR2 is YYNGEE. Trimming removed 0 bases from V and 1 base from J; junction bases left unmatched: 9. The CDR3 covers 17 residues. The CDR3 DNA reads TGTGCCAGCAGCGTAGGTCCTAGCGGACCCAGCCAAGAGACCCAGTACTTC. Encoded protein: CASSVGPSGPSQETQYF.

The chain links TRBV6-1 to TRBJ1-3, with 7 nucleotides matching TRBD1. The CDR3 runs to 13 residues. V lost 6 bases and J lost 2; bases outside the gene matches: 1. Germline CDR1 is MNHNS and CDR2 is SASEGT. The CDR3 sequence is CASRGQTGNTIYF. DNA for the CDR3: TGTGCCAGCAGGGGACAGACTGGAAACACCATATATTTT.